This T cell receptor beta chain originates from a study of blood T cell repertoires in COVID-19. Profiled with immunoSEQ multiplex PCR; TCRdb holds only in-frame clones, not every one. Here the sample spans 300,000 to 350,000 clones, around 90% being singletons. V lost 2 bases and J 3 bases, leaving 6 bases between the germline ends. Germline loops: CDR1 SGHKS, CDR2 YYEKEE (reference sequence). The CDR3 spans 12 residues. The source of this sequence is a woman aged 18-30 years with acute COVID-19. The V call is TRBV5-5, the J call TRBJ2-7; the D gene is possibly TRBD2 (5 bases). Sequenced: PBMCs or T cells enriched from blood (not recorded which). This CDR3 is CASSFGIYEQYF. The CDR3 DNA reads TGTGCCAGCAGCTTCGGGATCTACGAGCAGTACTTC.